This T cell receptor beta chain was identified in a study of T cell responses to AZD1222 COVID-19 vaccine. General study points: Nearly half of spike-specific TCRs reportedly target unmutated variant regions. Spike-specific TCRs gained breadth and depth after people received two AZD1222 doses. Dominant at 160-218 and 743-854, vaccine-associated CD4 TCRs also spanned spike.

As to this clone: Its antigen is still unknown.

Assay used: immunoSEQ multiplex PCR; TCRdb lists only in-frame clones, some missing. This table holds about 200,000 clones, roughly 91% found once. The germline V and J ends were trimmed by 6 bases and 8 bases, with 10 bases remaining between them. CDR3 length equals 11 residues. The receptor's source is an adult in good health. The V call is TRBV12-3 or TRBV12-4, the J call TRBJ1-2; D remains ambiguous. The input for sequencing was peripheral blood, taken on day 0 of MenACWY control vaccination. The CDR3 DNA sequence: TGTGCCAGCAGGTCCCCGCGGGGCTACACCTTC. This sequence encodes CASRSPRGYTF.